Detailed here is one T cell receptor beta chain. Time point reported: persistent/refractory GD, antithyroid drugs over 5 years with positive TRAb. RNA extracted from PBMCs served as the sequencing template. The entry originates in a study of regulatory T cells in long-lasting Graves disease. With iRepertoire HTBI primers and Arm-PCR of CDR3 regions, TCR beta libraries were built. A single record per CDR3 protein comes from TCRdb applying MiXCR to the multiplex PCR reads. The sample includes over 450,000 distinct CDR3 sequences, about 22% of them seen just once. The CDR3 covers 19 residues. Germline trimming cut 1 base from V and 3 bases from J; bases unmatched to any gene: 6. Germline assignment: CDR1 MGHDK and CDR2 SYGVNS.

The V call is TRBV25-1, the J call TRBJ2-4; TRBD2 agrees at 16 bases. The receptor was isolated from a female donor with Graves disease. Specimen: peripheral blood mononuclear cells (PBMCs), collected when the disease was refractory, from a patient treated with antithyroid drugs. In DNA form, the CDR3 reads TGTGCCAGCAGTGAATTTGAGGGACTAGCGGGAGGGGTCAAAAACATTCAGTACTTC. It translates to CASSEFEGLAGGVKNIQYF.